One sample yielded the 14 T cell receptor beta chains listed below, sequenced in a study of CD8 T cells in Susac syndrome. The RNA, 0.5 to 1 ug, was put through reverse transcription using random hexamers. TCRdb re-derived calls from the immunoSEQ multiplex PCR reads in MiXCR, one entry per CDR3 protein. In the table there are about 66,000 distinct CDR3 sequences, over 85% of which are singletons. Sequencing was performed on CD8+ T cells from PBMCs. Receptors originate from a human donor with multiple sclerosis.

The CDR3 region is CASSLGFNQPQHF. CDR3 sequence (DNA): TGTGCCAGCAGCTTGGGATTCAATCAGCCCCAGCATTTT. V usage is TRBV5-6 and J usage is TRBJ1-5, with unresolved D. CDR3 length equals 13 residues. V was trimmed by 0 bases and J by 3 bases, leaving 4 bases between them. Per the germline V gene, CDR1 is SGHDT and CDR2 is YYEEEE.

The V gene is TRBV3-1, the J gene TRBJ2-5; D is undetermined. V was trimmed by 4 bases and J by 2 bases, leaving 20 bases between them. CDR3 length: 17 amino acids. Germline CDR1 reads LGHDT; CDR2 reads YNNKEL (reference sequence). CDR3 DNA sequence: TGTGCCAGCAGCCCCTTTTACAGCGAAAGGTGGCAAGAGACCCAGTACTTC. Its protein is CASSPFYSERWQETQYF.

The chain joins TRBV19 to TRBJ2-2, with 7 bases matching TRBD2. The CDR3 sequence is 16 residues long. V trimming: 6 bases; J trimming: 4 bases; junction bases outside the gene matches: 11. CDR1 is LNHDA, CDR2 SQIVND, per germline (reference sequence). The chain's CDR3 is CASSTVGEGGTGELFF. The CDR3 DNA sequence: TGTGCCAGTAGCACGGTGGGGGAGGGAGGCACCGGGGAGCTGTTTTTT.

The chain couples TRBV29-1 to TRBJ2-7, with unresolved D. V gave up 0 bases and J gave up 6 bases, with 6 bases separating them. Germline CDR1 and CDR2: SQVTM and ANQGSEA. The CDR3 extends over 11 amino acids. CDR3 region: CSVEDLSEQYF. The CDR3 DNA sequence: TGCAGCGTTGAAGATCTTAGCGAGCAGTACTTC.

In DNA, the CDR3 is TGCAGCGCTGCCGGGACTAGCGGGGGGCCCTACGAGCAGTACTTC. Its protein product is CSAAGTSGGPYEQYF. This rearrangement joins TRBV29-1 to TRBJ2-7; 15 nucleotides agree with TRBD2. CDR1 and CDR2 from the germline V gene are SQVTM and ANQGSEA. J was trimmed by 2 bases and V by 7 bases; bases with no gene match: 6. The CDR3 covers 15 residues.

The chain recombines TRBV29-1 with TRBJ2-1; D gene uncertain. Trimming left V 2 bases short and J 7 bases short, with 9 bases between. This CDR3 contains 12 residues. Germline assignment: CDR1 SQVTM and CDR2 ANQGSEA. CDR3 coding DNA: TGCAGCGTTGAAATTCGGGCGAATGAGCAGTTCTTC. Protein: CSVEIRANEQFF.

The rearrangement uses TRBV9 and TRBJ1-4; the D gene is possibly TRBD1 (5 bases). Germline lookup yields CDR1 SGDLS and CDR2 YYNGEE. The CDR3 runs 15 residues. V was pared by 0 bases and J by 6 bases, with 12 bases between. Written as DNA, the CDR3 is TGTGCCAGCAGCGTAGCCTCAGACAGTTATGAAAAACTGTTTTTT. It translates to CASSVASDSYEKLFF.

The chain links TRBV9 to TRBJ2-1; D not resolved. The CDR3 totals 12 residues. Germline loops: CDR1 SGDLS, CDR2 YYNGEE. Between the trimmed V and J ends, which lost 0 bases and 6 bases, there was a span of 4 bases. As DNA, the CDR3 is TGTGCCAGCAGCGTAGTAAGCAATGAGCAGTTCTTC. Translating it yields CASSVVSNEQFF.

As DNA, the CDR3 is TGTGCCAGCAGTTACGGGACAGACTCCTACGAGCAGTACTTC. This codes for CASSYGTDSYEQYF. The chain employs TRBV6-2 or TRBV6-3 and TRBJ2-7; 7 bases fit TRBD1. Germline CDR1 is MNHEY and CDR2 is SVGEGT. With 2 bases clipped from V and 0 bases from J, the junction kept 1 base outside the gene matches. The CDR3 loop spans 14 amino acids.

This rearrangement joins TRBV28 to TRBJ2-3; D call uncertain. This CDR3 comprises 13 residues. V was cut by 2 bases and J by 4 bases, with 7 bases left in between. Per germline, CDR1 MDHEN and CDR2 SYDVKM. The CDR3 reads CASSLPVADTQYF. CDR3 coding DNA: TGTGCCAGCAGTTTACCGGTAGCAGATACGCAGTATTTT.

CDR3 region: CASSSLAGGPEQFF. The CDR3 region has the DNA TGTGCCAGCAGCTCTCTAGCGGGAGGGCCTGAGCAGTTCTTC. The chain recombines TRBV7-6 with TRBJ2-1; the match to TRBD2 covers 12 bases. Germline loops: CDR1 SGHVS, CDR2 FNYEAQ. Trimming at V came to 4 bases and at J to 9 bases, leaving 4 bases not matched to a gene. The CDR3 sequence is 14 residues long.

V and J are TRBV30 and TRBJ2-1, with 8 bases fitting TRBD1. The CDR3 consists of 12 residues. Germline values: CDR1 GTSNPN, CDR2 SVGIG (reference sequence). The V segment lost 3 bases and the J segment 10 bases; nucleotides outside the gene matches: 5. The DNA for the CDR3 is TGTGCCTGGAGCCTACAGGGGGTAGAGCAGTTCTTC. Amino acid sequence: CAWSLQGVEQFF. Filled out from reference TRBV30 and TRBJ2-1, the complete variable domain reads SQTIHQWPATLVQPVGSPLSLECTVEGTSNPNLYWYRQAAGRGLQLLFYSVGIGQISSEVPQNLSASRPQDRQFILSSKKLLLSDSGFYLCAWSLQGVEQFFGPGTRLTVL.

V gene TRBV30 combines with J gene TRBJ2-5; 9 nucleotides agree with TRBD2. Germline CDR1 is GTSNPN and CDR2 is SVGIG (reference sequence). This CDR3 comprises 15 residues. V lost 0 bases, J lost 0 bases, and 2 bases stayed unmatched. The CDR3: CAWSVSGGYQETQYF. CDR3 bases: TGTGCCTGGAGTGTCAGCGGGGGGTACCAAGAGACCCAGTACTTC.

CDR3 sequence reads: CATGADRGAYEQYF. The CDR3 DNA follows: TGTGCCACCGGGGCCGACAGGGGTGCCTACGAGCAGTACTTC. V usage is TRBV27 and J usage is TRBJ2-7; TRBD1 matches at 8 bases. The CDR3 contains 14 residues. Germline-derived CDR1 and CDR2 are MNHEY and SMNVEV (reference sequence). The trim removed 10 bases at V and 2 bases at J, leaving 10 bases unmatched.